What follows is one T cell receptor (beta chain) and its context. J lost 0 bases, V lost 4 bases, and 5 bases had no gene match. The V gene's germline CDR1 is SGHNT and CDR2 YENEEA. The CDR3 consists of 16 residues. The entry originates in a study of cytomegalovirus exposure and HLA in healthy donors. 13 Jbeta primers and 60 Vbeta primers were used for the PCR. Produced via immunoSEQ multiplex PCR; TCRdb's table is partial and in-frame only. The sample yields about 140,000 clones, approximately 80% seen once. This receptor was taken from a woman aged 40 to 50 in good health and CMV-seropositive. The sample was PBMCs. This chain connects TRBV11-3 to TRBJ2-7, with TRBD2 matching over 11 bases. CDR3 protein: CASSSVTSGDSYEQYF. The DNA of the CDR3 is TGTGCCAGCAGCTCTGTGACTAGCGGGGACTCCTACGAGCAGTACTTC. The entire variable domain, with the rest obtained from reference TRBV11-3 and TRBJ2-7, is as follows: EAGVVQSPRYKIIEKKQPVAFWCNPISGHNTLYWYLQNLGQGPELLIRYENEEAVDDSQLPKDRFSAERLKGVDSTLKIQPAELGDSAVYLCASSSVTSGDSYEQYFGPGTRLTVT.